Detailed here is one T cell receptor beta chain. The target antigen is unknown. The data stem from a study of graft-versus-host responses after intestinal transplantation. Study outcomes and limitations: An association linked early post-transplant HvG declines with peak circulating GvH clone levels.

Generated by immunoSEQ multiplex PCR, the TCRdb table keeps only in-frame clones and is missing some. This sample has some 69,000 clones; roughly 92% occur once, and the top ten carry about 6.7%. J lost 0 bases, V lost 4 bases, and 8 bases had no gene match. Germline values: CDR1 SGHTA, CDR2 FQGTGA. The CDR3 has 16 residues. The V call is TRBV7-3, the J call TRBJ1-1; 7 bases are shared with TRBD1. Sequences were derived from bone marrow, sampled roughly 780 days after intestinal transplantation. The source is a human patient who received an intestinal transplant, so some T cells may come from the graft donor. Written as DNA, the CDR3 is TGTGCCAGCAGCTCCCAGGGGGGACTCATGAACACTGAAGCTTTCTTT. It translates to CASSSQGGLMNTEAFF.